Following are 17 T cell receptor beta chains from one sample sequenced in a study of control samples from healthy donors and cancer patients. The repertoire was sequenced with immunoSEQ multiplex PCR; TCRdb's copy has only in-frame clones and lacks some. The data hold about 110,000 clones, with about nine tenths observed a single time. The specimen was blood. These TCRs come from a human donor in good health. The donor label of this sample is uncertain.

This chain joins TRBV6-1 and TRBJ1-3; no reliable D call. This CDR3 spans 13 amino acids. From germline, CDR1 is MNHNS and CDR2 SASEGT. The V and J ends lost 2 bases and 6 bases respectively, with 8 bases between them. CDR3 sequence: CASSEPGPNTIYF. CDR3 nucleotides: TGTGCCAGCAGTGAACCCGGGCCAAACACCATATATTTT.

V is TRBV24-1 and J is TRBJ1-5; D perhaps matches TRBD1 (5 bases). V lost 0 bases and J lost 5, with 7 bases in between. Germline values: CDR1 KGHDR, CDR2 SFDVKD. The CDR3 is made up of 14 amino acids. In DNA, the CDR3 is TGTGCCACCAGTGATTTGGGAGGGGATCAGCCCCAGCATTTT. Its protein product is CATSDLGGDQPQHF.

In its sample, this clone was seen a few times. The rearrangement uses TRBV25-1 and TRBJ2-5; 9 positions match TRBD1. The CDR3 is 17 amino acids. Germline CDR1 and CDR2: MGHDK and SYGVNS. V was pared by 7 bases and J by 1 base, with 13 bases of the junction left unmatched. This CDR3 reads CASKTGTGTWAQETQYF. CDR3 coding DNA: TGTGCCAGCAAAACCGGGACAGGGACTTGGGCCCAAGAGACCCAGTACTTC.

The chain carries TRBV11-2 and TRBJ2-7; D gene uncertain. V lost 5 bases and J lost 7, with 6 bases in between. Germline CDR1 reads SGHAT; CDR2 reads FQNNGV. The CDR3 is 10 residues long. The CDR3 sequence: CASSLQEQYF. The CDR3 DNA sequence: TGTGCCAGCAGCCTTCAAGAGCAGTACTTC.

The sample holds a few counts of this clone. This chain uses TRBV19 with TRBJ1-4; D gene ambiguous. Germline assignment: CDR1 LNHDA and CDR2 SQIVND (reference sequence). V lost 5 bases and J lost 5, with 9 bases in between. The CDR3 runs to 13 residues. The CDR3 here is CASSRALNEKLFF. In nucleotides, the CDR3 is TGTGCCAGTAGTCGAGCACTCAATGAAAAACTGTTTTTT.

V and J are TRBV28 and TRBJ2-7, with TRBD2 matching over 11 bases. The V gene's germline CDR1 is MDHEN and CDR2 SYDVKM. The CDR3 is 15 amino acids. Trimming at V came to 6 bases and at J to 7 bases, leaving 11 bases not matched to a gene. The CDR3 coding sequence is TGTGCCAGCAGCCCCCTAGCGGGGGGCCTCCGGGAGCAGTACTTC. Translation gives CASSPLAGGLREQYF. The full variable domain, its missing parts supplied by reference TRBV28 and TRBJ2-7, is DVKVTQSSRYLVKRTGEKVFLECVQDMDHENMFWYRQDPGLGLRLIYFSYDVKMKEKGDIPEGYSVSREKKERFSLILESASTNQTSMYLCASSPLAGGLREQYFGPGTRLTVT.

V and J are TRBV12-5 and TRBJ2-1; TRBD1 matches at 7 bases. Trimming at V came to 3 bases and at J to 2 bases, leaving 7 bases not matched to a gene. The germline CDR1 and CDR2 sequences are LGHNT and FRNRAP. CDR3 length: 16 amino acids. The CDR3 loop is CASGFTSTGPYNEQFF. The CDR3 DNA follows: TGTGCTAGTGGTTTTACTTCGACAGGGCCCTACAATGAGCAGTTCTTC.

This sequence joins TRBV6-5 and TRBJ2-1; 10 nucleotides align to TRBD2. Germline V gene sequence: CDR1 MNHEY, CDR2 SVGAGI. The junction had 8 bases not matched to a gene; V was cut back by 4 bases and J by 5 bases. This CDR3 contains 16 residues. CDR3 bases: TGTGCCAGCAGTTCTTTCACCAGCGGGGGGGACAATGAGCAGTTCTTC. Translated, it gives CASSSFTSGGDNEQFF.

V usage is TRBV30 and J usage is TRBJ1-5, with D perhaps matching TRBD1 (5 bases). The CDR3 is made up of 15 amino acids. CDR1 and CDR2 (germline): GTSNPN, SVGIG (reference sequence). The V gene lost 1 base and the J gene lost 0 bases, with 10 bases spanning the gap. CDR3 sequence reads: CAWSGGTVSNQPQHF. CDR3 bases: TGTGCCTGGAGTGGCGGGACGGTTAGCAATCAGCCCCAGCATTTT.

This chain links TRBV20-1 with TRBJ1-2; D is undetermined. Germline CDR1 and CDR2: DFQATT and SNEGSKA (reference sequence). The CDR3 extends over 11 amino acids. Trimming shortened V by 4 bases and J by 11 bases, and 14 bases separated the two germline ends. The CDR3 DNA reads TGCAGTGCTACTACCCAGGAGGTTTACACCTTC. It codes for CSATTQEVYTF.

CDR3 sequence: CASSLRLAGGNTGELFF. CDR3 coding DNA: TGCGCCAGCAGCTTGAGGCTAGCGGGGGGGAACACCGGGGAGCTGTTTTTT. J is TRBJ2-2 and V is TRBV5-1, with 11 bases matching TRBD2. This CDR3 comprises 17 residues. After removal of 1 base from V and 1 base from J, the junction contained 3 bases not matched to a gene. Germline V gene sequence: CDR1 SGHRS, CDR2 YFSETQ.

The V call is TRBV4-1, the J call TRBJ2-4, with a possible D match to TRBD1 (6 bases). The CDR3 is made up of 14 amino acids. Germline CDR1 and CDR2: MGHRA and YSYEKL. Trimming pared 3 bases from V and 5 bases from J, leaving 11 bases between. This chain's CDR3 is CASSQGTSQNIQYF. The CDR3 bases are TGCGCCAGCAGCCAGGGGACAAGCCAAAACATTCAGTACTTC.

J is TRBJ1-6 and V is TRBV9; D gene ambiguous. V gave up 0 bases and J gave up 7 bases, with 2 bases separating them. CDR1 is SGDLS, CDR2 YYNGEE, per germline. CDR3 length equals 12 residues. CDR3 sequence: CASSVENSPLHF. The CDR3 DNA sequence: TGTGCCAGCAGCGTAGAGAATTCACCCCTCCACTTT.

The CDR3 nucleotides read TGTGCCAGCAGTTGGGATTCTACCTCTTCACCCCTCCACTTT. Translation: CASSWDSTSSPLHF. The chain is built from TRBV6-5 and TRBJ1-6; the D is unclear. The CDR3 has 14 residues. V shed 4 bases and J shed 9 bases, with 13 bases lying between them. Germline assignment: CDR1 MNHEY and CDR2 SVGAGI.

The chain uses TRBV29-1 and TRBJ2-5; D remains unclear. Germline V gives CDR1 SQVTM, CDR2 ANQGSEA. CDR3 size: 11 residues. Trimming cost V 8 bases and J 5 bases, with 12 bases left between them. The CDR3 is CSSQASETQYF. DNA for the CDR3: TGCAGCTCCCAGGCTTCCGAGACCCAGTACTTC.

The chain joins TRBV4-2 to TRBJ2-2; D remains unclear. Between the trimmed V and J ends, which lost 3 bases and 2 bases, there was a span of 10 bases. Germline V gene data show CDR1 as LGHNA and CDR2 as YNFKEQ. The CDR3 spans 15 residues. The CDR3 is CASSQTSDNTGELFF. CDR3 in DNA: TGTGCCAGCAGCCAGACCTCGGACAACACCGGGGAGCTGTTTTTT.

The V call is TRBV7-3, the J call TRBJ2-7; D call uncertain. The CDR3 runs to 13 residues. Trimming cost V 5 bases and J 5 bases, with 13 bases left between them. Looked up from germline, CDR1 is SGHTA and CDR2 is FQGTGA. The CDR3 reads CASSPRPADEQYF. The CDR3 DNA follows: TGTGCCAGCAGCCCCCGACCGGCGGACGAGCAGTACTTC.